This T cell receptor beta chain was obtained from a study of T cell repertoires in cytomegalovirus infection. With regard to this clonotype: Lacking the conserved final phenylalanine or tryptophan, this CDR3 likely reflects a read error.

One entry per CDR3 protein, called by TCRdb with MiXCR from the reads. The sample lists 500,000 or so distinct CDR3 sequences, approximately 15% occurring once. Specimen: CD8+ T cells from PBMCs. The source is a human donor in good health (CMV status not recorded). Some clones in this sample may be carry-over from other donors' samples.

The CDR3 coding sequence is TGCGCCAGCAGCTGGGGCTGGGGGGCCAGTGGCTACACCTTA. Translation gives CASSWGWGASGYTL. This chain joins TRBV5-1 and TRBJ1-2, with a tentative D call TRBD1 (6 bases). This CDR3 comprises 14 residues. Germline CDR1 reads SGHRS; CDR2 reads YFSETQ. Trimming stripped 3 bases from V and 7 bases from J, with 16 bases between.